This paragraph covers one T cell receptor beta chain sequence. Its target is not known. Repertoires were generated with immunoSEQ multiplex PCR, while TCRdb's copy carries only in-frame clones and drops some. This sample carries around 25,000 clones, approximately 90% of them seen once, and the ten largest clones take around 2%. This sample was taken from a study of multiple sclerosis patients with progressive multifocal leukoencephalopathy. Study findings and constraints: Expanded clones at PML onset predated and persisted through natalizumab therapy. The findings' link to JC virus versus immunocompromise remained uncertain. Less diverse TRB repertoires were suggested in most PML patients.

Documented time point: approximately 11 months of natalizumab therapy. T1 marks 6 months and T2 marks 12 months of natalizumab therapy. V shed 5 bases and J 4 bases; nucleotides not matched to a gene: 7. Germline V gives CDR1 PRHDT, CDR2 FYEKMQ (reference sequence). CDR3 length equals 14 residues. The chain combines TRBV13 with TRBJ2-7; 8 bases are shared with TRBD2. Specimen: PBMCs, collected from a patient treated with natalizumab. This TCR was recovered from a man under 40 with multiple sclerosis. This CDR3 is CASSRLAWGYEQYF. CDR3 bases: TGTGCCAGCAGCCGACTAGCGTGGGGGTACGAGCAGTACTTC.